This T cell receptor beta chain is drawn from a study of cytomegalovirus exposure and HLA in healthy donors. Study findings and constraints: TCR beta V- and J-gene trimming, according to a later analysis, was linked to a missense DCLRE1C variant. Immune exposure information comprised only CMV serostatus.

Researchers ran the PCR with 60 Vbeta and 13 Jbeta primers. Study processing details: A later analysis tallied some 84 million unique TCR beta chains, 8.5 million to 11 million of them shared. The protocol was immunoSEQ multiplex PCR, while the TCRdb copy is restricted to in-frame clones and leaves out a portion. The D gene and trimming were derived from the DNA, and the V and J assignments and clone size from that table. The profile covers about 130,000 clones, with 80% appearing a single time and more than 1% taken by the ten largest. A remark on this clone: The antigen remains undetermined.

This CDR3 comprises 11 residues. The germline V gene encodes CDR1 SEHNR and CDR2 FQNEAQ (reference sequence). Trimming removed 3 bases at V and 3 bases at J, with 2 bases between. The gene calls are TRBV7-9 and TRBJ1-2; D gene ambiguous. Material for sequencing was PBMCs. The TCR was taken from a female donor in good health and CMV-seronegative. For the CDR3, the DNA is TGTGCCAGCAGCTTCGACTATGGCTACACCTTC. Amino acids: CASSFDYGYTF.